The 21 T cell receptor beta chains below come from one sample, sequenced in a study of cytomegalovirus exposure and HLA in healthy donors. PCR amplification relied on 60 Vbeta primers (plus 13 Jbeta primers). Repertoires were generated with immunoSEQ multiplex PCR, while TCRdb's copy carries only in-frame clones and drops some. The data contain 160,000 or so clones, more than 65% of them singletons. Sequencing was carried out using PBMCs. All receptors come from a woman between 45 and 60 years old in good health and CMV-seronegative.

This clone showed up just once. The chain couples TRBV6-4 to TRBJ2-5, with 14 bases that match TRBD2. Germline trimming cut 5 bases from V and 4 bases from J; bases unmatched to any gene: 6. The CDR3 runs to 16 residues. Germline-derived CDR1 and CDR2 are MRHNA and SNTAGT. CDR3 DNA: TGTGCCAGCAGTCCGACTAGCGGGGGGGCCGGAGAGACCCAGTACTTC. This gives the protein CASSPTSGGAGETQYF.

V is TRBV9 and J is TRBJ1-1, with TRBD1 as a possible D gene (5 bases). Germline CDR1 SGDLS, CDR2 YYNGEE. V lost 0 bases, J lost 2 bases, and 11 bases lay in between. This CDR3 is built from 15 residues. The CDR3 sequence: CASSVAGIRNTEAFF. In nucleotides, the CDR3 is TGTGCCAGCAGCGTAGCAGGGATCCGTAACACTGAAGCTTTCTTT.

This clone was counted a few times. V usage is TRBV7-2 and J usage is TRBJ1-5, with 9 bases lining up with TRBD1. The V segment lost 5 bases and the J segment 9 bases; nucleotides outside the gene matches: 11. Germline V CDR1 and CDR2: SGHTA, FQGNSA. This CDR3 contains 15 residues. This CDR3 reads CASSPNGQGTAPQHF. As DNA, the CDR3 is TGTGCCAGCAGCCCGAATGGACAGGGGACGGCGCCCCAGCATTTT.

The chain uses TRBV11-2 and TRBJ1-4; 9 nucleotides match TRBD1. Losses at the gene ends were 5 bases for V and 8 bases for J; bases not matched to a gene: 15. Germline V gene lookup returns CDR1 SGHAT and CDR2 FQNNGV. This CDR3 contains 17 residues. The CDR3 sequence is CASSITETGQGWEKLFF. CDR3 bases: TGTGCCAGCAGCATAACAGAAACGGGACAGGGTTGGGAAAAACTGTTTTTT.

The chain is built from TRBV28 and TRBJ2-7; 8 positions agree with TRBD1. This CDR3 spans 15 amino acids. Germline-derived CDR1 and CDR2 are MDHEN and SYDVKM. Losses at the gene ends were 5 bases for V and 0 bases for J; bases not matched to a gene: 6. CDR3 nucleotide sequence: TGTGCCAGCAGTAACCAGGGGGCGCCCTCCTACGAGCAGTACTTC. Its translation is CASSNQGAPSYEQYF.

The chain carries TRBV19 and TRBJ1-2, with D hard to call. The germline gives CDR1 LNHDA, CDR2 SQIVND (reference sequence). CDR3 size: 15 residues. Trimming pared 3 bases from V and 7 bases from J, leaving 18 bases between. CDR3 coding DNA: TGTGCCAGTAGTATCCTCCGGGTAGAGTTGGGTGGCTACACCTTC. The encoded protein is CASSILRVELGGYTF.

CDR3 nucleotide sequence: TGTGCCAGTAGTATTCGGGGGATGACCTACGAGCAGTACTTC. Protein product: CASSIRGMTYEQYF. This chain joins TRBV19 and TRBJ2-7, with D maybe TRBD2 (6 bases). This CDR3 is built from 14 residues. The germline CDR1 and CDR2 sequences are LNHDA and SQIVND (reference sequence). V lost 3 bases and J 2 bases, leaving 11 bases between the germline ends. Together with reference TRBV19 and TRBJ2-7, the CDR3 gives the full variable domain: DGGITQSPKYLFRKEGQNVTLSCEQNLNHDAMYWYRQDPGQGLRLIYYSQIVNDFQKGDIAEGYSVSREKKESFPLTVTSAQKNPTAFYLCASSIRGMTYEQYFGPGTRLTVT.

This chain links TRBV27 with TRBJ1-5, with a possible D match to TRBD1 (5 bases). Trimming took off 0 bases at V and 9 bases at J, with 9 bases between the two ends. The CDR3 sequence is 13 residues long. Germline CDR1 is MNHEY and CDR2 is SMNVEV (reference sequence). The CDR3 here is CASSLSAGRPQHF. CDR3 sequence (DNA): TGTGCCAGCAGTTTATCGGCAGGGCGGCCCCAGCATTTT.

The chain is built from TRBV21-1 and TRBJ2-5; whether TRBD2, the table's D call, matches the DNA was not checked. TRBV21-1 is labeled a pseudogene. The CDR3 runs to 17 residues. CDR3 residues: CASSKAPSGDLCETQYF. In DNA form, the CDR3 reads TGTGCCAGCAGCAAAGCCCCCAGCGGGGATTTATGTGAGACCCAGTACTTC.

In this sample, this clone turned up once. The CDR3 DNA reads TGTGCCAGCAGCGTAGCTCCCCGACTAGCGGGAGGGGTAATTTACAATGAGCAGTTCTTC. Translated, it gives CASSVAPRLAGGVIYNEQFF. This sequence joins TRBV9 and TRBJ2-1, with 14 bases that match TRBD2. The length of the CDR3 is 20 residues. V lost 0 bases to trimming and J lost 4 bases; unmatched junction nucleotides: 12. The V gene's germline CDR1 is SGDLS and CDR2 YYNGEE.

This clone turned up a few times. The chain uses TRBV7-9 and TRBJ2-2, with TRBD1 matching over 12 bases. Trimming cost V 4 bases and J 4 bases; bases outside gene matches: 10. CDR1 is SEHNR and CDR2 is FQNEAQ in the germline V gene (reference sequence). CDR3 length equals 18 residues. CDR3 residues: CASSSIPGQGAGTGELFF. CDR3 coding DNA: TGTGCCAGCAGCTCCATACCGGGACAGGGGGCAGGCACCGGGGAGCTGTTTTTT.

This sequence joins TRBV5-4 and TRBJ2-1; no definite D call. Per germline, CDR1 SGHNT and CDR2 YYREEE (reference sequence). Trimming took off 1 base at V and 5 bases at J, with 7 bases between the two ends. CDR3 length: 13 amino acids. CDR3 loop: CASSLTPDNEQFF. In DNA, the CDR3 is TGTGCCAGCAGCTTGACCCCAGACAATGAGCAGTTCTTC.

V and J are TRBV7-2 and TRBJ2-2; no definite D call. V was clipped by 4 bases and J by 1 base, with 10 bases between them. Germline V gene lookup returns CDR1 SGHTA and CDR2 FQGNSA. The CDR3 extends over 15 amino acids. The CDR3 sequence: CASSYISGNTGELFF. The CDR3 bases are TGTGCCAGCAGCTACATCTCAGGGAACACCGGGGAGCTGTTTTTT.

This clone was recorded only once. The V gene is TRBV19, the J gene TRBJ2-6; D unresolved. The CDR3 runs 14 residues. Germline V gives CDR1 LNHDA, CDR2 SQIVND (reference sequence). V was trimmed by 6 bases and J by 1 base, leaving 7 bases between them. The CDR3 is CASRLSSGANVLTF. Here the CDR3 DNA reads TGTGCCAGTAGACTATCGTCTGGGGCCAACGTCCTGACTTTC.

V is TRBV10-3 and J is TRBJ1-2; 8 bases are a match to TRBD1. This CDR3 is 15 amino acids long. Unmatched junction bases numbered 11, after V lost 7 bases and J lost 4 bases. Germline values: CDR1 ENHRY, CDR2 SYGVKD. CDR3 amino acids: CAITEGGQEIYGYTF. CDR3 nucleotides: TGTGCCATCACCGAGGGGGGACAGGAGATCTATGGCTACACCTTC.

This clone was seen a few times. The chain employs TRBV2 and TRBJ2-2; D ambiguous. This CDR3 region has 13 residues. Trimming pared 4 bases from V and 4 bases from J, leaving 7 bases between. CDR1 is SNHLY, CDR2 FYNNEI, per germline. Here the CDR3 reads CASSVKLTGELFF. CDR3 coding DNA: TGTGCCAGCAGTGTCAAGCTCACCGGGGAGCTGTTTTTT.

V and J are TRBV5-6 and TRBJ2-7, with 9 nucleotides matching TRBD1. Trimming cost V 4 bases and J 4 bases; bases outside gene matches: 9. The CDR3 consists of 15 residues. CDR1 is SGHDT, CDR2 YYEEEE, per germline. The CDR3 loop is CASSAGPGQGYEQYF. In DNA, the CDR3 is TGTGCCAGCAGCGCCGGACCGGGACAGGGATACGAGCAGTACTTC.

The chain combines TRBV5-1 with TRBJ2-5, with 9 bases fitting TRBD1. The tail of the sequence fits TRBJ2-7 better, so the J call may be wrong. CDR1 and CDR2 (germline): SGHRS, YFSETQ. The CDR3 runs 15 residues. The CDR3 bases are TGCGCCAGCAGCGAGGGGGGGACAGGGACCTACGAGCAGTACTTC. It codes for CASSEGGTGTYEQYF.

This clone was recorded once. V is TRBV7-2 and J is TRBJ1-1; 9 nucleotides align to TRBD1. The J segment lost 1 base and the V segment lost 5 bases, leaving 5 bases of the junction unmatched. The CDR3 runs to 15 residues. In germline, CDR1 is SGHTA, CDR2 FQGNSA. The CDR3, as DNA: TGTGCCAGCAGCCGACGGGACAGGGCGAACACTGAAGCTTTCTTT. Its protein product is CASSRRDRANTEAFF.

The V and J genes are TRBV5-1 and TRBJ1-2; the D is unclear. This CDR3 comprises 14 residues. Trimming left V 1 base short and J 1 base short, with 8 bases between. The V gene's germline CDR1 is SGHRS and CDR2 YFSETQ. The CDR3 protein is CASSLYAGNYGYTF. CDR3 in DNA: TGCGCCAGCAGCTTGTATGCGGGTAACTATGGCTACACCTTC.

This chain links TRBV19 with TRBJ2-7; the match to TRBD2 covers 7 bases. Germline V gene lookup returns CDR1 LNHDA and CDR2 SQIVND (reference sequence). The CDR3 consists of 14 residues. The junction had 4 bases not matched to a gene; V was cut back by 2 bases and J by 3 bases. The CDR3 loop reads CASSINGGSYEQYF. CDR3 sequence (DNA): TGTGCCAGTAGTATAAACGGCGGGAGCTACGAGCAGTACTTC.